The source of this TCR beta chain is a study of OX40 agonist ivuxolimab in advanced cancers. Note on this clone: Other DNA sequences within the sample encode an identical CDR3.

TCRdb's table, derived via immunoSEQ multiplex PCR, lists solely in-frame clones and lacks some. Of 37,000 or so clones in the sample, approximately 79% were seen once. The receptor comes from an adult with an advanced solid tumor such as melanoma, head and neck, liver or kidney cancer. This sample comprised CD4+ or CD8+ T cells sorted from blood, obtained in a trial of the OX40 agonist ivuxolimab.

The DNA for the CDR3 is TGCGCCAGCAGCTTGGGATCTGGGGCTCCGCAAGGAGAGCAGTACTTC. Translated, it gives CASSLGSGAPQGEQYF. The chain is built from TRBV5-1 and TRBJ2-7; D is perhaps TRBD1 (5 bases). This CDR3 contains 16 residues. CDR1 is SGHRS and CDR2 is YFSETQ in the germline V gene. Trimming shortened V by 0 bases and J by 7 bases, and 20 bases separated the two germline ends.